These T cell receptor beta chains were read from a single sample in a study of shared clonotypes between healthy human individuals. Profiling relied on immunoSEQ multiplex PCR, and the TCRdb table lists in-frame clones only, not all of them. The data hold about 2 million clones, with about 95% observed a single time. The sample consisted of naive CD8+ T cells sorted from blood. These receptor sequences come from a man between 18 and 35 years old in good health. CDR3s include the opening cysteine and the closing phenylalanine or tryptophan. Each record gives: V gene, D gene, J gene, clone size, CDR3 protein, CDR3 DNA. A D gene is named only where the DNA matches it firmly. Clone size appears in some rows only: once, few, many, or a class for an expanded clone.

TRBV2	NA	TRBJ2-4	NA	CASRTPLLAKNIQYF	TGTGCCAGCAGAACCCCTCTACTAGCCAAAAACATTCAGTACTTC
TRBV14	NA	TRBJ2-2	few	CASSQENTGELFF	TGTGCCAGCAGCCAAGAAAACACCGGGGAGCTGTTTTTT
TRBV27	TRBD1	TRBJ2-7	NA	CASSWGQAYEQYF	TGTGCCAGCAGTTGGGGACAGGCTTACGAGCAGTACTTC
TRBV28	TRBD2	TRBJ2-7	NA	CASRLVAGESYEQYF	TGTGCCAGCAGACTTGTAGCGGGGGAGTCCTACGAGCAGTACTTC
TRBV5-5	TRBD1	TRBJ2-7	NA	CASSLRDSYEQYF	TGTGCCAGCAGCTTGCGGGACAGCTACGAGCAGTACTTC
TRBV18	NA	TRBJ2-5	NA	CASSPGEGWGETQYF	TGTGCCAGCTCACCTGGAGAGGGATGGGGAGAGACCCAGTACTTC
TRBV6-6	NA	TRBJ2-2	NA	CASSDGHNTGELFF	TGTGCCAGCAGTGACGGACATAATACCGGGGAGCTGTTTTTT
TRBV6-5	NA	TRBJ2-7	NA	CASSPILSSYEQYF	TGTGCCAGCAGTCCTATCCTTAGCTCCTACGAGCAGTACTTC
TRBV7-9	NA	TRBJ1-5	once	CASSLGASNQPQHF	TGTGCCAGCAGCTTGGGGGCTTCCAATCAGCCCCAGCATTTT
TRBV5-1	TRBD1	TRBJ2-3	NA	CASSLGTGGADTQYF	TGCGCCAGCAGCTTAGGTACAGGGGGCGCAGATACGCAGTATTTT
TRBV7-9	TRBD1	TRBJ2-1	NA	CASSWIQGANNEQFF	TGTGCCAGCAGCTGGATACAGGGGGCTAACAATGAGCAGTTCTTC